These T cell receptor beta chains were read from a single sample in a study of identifying expanded T cells in peripheral blood. Measured with immunoSEQ multiplex PCR; TCRdb has only the in-frame clones, and not every one. The profile shows 130,000 or so clones, approximately 84% of them singletons. The sample consisted of blood. Receptors were obtained from a person aged 18 to 75 in good health. The CDR3 runs from the conserved cysteine through the conserved F or W. D genes are given only for firm matches. Clone sizes are given selectively: once, few, many, or a class where the clone is expanded.

d_gene	v_gene	abundance	j_gene	CDR3nt	CDR3aa
TRBD1	TRBV19	-	TRBJ1-5	TGTGCCAGTACGACCGGGGACAGGGGCAACAATCAGCCCCAGCATTTT	CASTTGDRGNNQPQHF
-	TRBV2	-	TRBJ2-3	TGTGCCAGCAGATACAGGGAGACAGATACGCAGTATTTT	CASRYRETDTQYF
-	TRBV15	-	TRBJ2-2	TGTGCCACCAGCAGAGATCTTCCCGACACCGGGGAGCTGTTTTTT	CATSRDLPDTGELFF
TRBD2	TRBV7-2	-	TRBJ2-1	TGTGCCAGCAGCCTAGTCCCCTTGACTAGCGGGCCCTCCTACAATGAGCAGTTCTTC	CASSLVPLTSGPSYNEQFF
TRBD2	TRBV5-6	-	TRBJ2-3	TGTGCCAGCAGCTTTGGGACCGGCGGGGGAAGAACAGATACGCAGTATTTT	CASSFGTGGGRTDTQYF
-	TRBV11-2	once	TRBJ2-2	TGTGCCAGCAGTCCGACACGATCCACCGGGGAGCTGTTTTTT	CASSPTRSTGELFF
TRBD2	TRBV4-1	-	TRBJ2-3	TGCGCCAGCAGCCATTCCGGAGGGACTAGCAGCACAGATACGCAGTATTTT	CASSHSGGTSSTDTQYF
TRBD2	TRBV11-2	-	TRBJ2-3	TGTGCCAGCAGCTTCTCGGGGGGGGATACGCAGTATTTT	CASSFSGGDTQYF
-	TRBV4-3	-	TRBJ1-2	TGCGCCAGCAGCCACGCCCGGGGCGTGGGCTACACCTTC	CASSHARGVGYTF
TRBD2	TRBV19	-	TRBJ2-7	TGTGCCAGTAGGTGGACTAGCGGGGGCTCCTACGAGCAGTACTTC	CASRWTSGGSYEQYF
-	TRBV6-1	-	TRBJ2-2	TGTGCCAGCAGTGAACGGCGGCGGCATTCATTGGAGCTGTTTTTT	CASSERRRHSLELFF
-	TRBV10-3	-	TRBJ1-1	TGTGCCATCAGTTCCGACCTCACGCGAGGGACTGAAGCTTTCTTT	CAISSDLTRGTEAFF
TRBD1	TRBV11-2	once	TRBJ2-7	TGTGCCAGCAGCTCGGGTGTATGGGACAGTGATACCTACGAGCAGTACTTC	CASSSGVWDSDTYEQYF
TRBD1	TRBV5-4	-	TRBJ1-1	TGTGCCAGCAGTCCAGGGGGGTACAATGCTTTCTTT	CASSPGGYNAFF
TRBD1	TRBV5-1	-	TRBJ2-7	TGCGCCAGCCGCCTGGGACAGGGGAACGAGCAGTACTTC	CASRLGQGNEQYF
-	TRBV7-7	-	TRBJ2-3	TGTGCCAGCAGCTTGAGCGGATACACAGATACGCAGTATTTT	CASSLSGYTDTQYF
-	TRBV28	-	TRBJ1-4	TGTGCCAGCAGTTTAGGTGAGGAGGTTGGTGAAAAACTGTTTTTT	CASSLGEEVGEKLFF
-	TRBV30	once	TRBJ1-5	TGTGCCTGGAGTGTCCAGACCCTACCCAAACTGCAGCATTTT	CAWSVQTLPKLQHF
-	TRBV4-3	-	TRBJ1-3	TGCGCCAGCAGCCAAGGGTGGGGACGATCTGGAAACACCATATATTTT	CASSQGWGRSGNTIYF
-	TRBV5-1	-	TRBJ1-4	TGCGCCAGCAGCGTCTCTCTTGGGGAAAAACTGTTTTTT	CASSVSLGEKLFF